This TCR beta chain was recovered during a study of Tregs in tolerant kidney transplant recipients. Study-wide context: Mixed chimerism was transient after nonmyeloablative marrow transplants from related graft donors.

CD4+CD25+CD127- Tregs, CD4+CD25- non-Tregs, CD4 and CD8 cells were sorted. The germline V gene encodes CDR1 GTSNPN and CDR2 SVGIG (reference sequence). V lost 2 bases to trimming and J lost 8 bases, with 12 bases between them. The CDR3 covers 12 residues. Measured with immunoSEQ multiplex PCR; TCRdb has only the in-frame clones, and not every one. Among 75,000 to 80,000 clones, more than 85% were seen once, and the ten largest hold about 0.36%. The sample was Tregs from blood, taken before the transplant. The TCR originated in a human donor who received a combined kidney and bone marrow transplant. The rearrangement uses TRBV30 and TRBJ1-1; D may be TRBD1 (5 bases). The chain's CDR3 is CAWSPFWTEAFF. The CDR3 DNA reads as TGTGCCTGGAGTCCCTTTTGGACAGAAGCTTTCTTT.